These 15 T cell receptor beta chains were sequenced from one sample in a study of T cells after yellow fever vaccination. Each CDR3 protein gets one entry after TCRdb re-called the 5' RACE reads with MiXCR. In the table there are a few hundred thousand distinct CDR3 sequences, 3% to 4.5% of which are singletons. Source: PBMCs, taken on the day of the yellow fever booster vaccination. The receptors originated from a young man who received the YFV17D yellow fever vaccine.

In its sample, this clonotype was seen many times. The chain joins TRBV4-3 to TRBJ2-3; 9 nucleotides match TRBD2. The length of the CDR3 is 19 residues. Trimming cost V 0 bases and J 4 bases; bases outside gene matches: 14. Germline CDR1 and CDR2: LGHNA and YSLEER. CDR3 coding DNA: TGCGCCAGCAGCCAAGACCCTACCCCTGGCGGGGGGGCTCCAGATACGCAGTATTTT. This gives the protein CASSQDPTPGGGAPDTQYF.

This chain connects TRBV7-2 to TRBJ1-1; no reliable D call. Trimming took off 5 bases at V and 1 base at J, with 11 bases between the two ends. The CDR3 runs to 14 residues. The germline V gene has CDR1 SGHTA and CDR2 FQGNSA. CDR3 amino acids: CASSLRIGNTEAFF. The CDR3, as DNA: TGTGCCAGCAGCCTTAGGATAGGGAACACTGAAGCTTTCTTT.

This clonotype has ten or more counts. This chain links TRBV6-4 with TRBJ2-2; unclear D gene. V dropped 3 bases and J dropped 2 bases, with 4 bases sitting between them. The CDR3 loop spans 13 amino acids. The germline CDR1 and CDR2 sequences are MRHNA and SNTAGT. The CDR3 region is CASSDINTGELFF. The CDR3, as DNA: TGTGCCAGCAGTGATATCAACACCGGGGAGCTGTTTTTT.

In this sample, this clonotype turned up a few times. CDR3 region: CASSYTRAMNTEAFF. The CDR3 coding sequence is TGTGCCAGCAGTTACACTAGAGCCATGAACACTGAAGCTTTCTTT. The chain combines TRBV6-5 with TRBJ1-1; D call uncertain. CDR3 length: 15 amino acids. V was clipped by 2 bases and J by 0 bases, with 10 bases between them. Germline CDR1 reads MNHEY; CDR2 reads SVGAGI.

At least ten counts were recorded for this clonotype. The chain uses TRBV5-1 and TRBJ2-1; TRBD2 agrees at 12 bases. This CDR3 is 15 amino acids long. J was trimmed by 9 bases and V by 3 bases; bases with no gene match: 7. CDR1 and CDR2 (germline): SGHRS, YFSETQ. CDR3: CASSSWTSGAGEQFF. CDR3 DNA: TGCGCCAGCAGCTCATGGACTAGCGGGGCTGGTGAGCAGTTCTTC. Complete variable domain (other parts from reference TRBV5-1 and TRBJ2-1): KAGVTQTPRYLIKTRGQQVTLSCSPISGHRSVSWYQQTPGQGLQFLFEYFSETQRNKGNFPGRFSGRQFSNSRSEMNVSTLELGDSALYLCASSSWTSGAGEQFFGPGTRLTVL.

This clonotype was found a few times. The chain joins TRBV5-1 to TRBJ2-6; D unclear. CDR3 length: 15 residues. The V and J ends lost 3 bases and 1 base respectively, with 8 bases between them. Germline V CDR1 and CDR2: SGHRS, YFSETQ. CDR3 sequence (DNA): TGCGCCAGCAGCTCTCAGCCTTCTGGGGCCAACGTCCTGACTTTC. Translated: CASSSQPSGANVLTF.

This clonotype was counted only a few times. The V call is TRBV24-1, the J call TRBJ2-3, with D perhaps assigned TRBD1 or TRBD2 (5 bases each). This CDR3 is 14 amino acids long. The germline V and J ends were trimmed by 5 bases and 4 bases, with 12 bases remaining between them. CDR1 and CDR2 (germline): KGHDR, SFDVKD. This CDR3 is CATSAVGGPDTQYF. For the CDR3, the DNA is TGTGCCACCAGTGCTGTTGGGGGTCCAGATACGCAGTATTTT.

Only a few counts were recorded for this clonotype. This sequence joins TRBV20-1 and TRBJ2-5; a possible D gene is TRBD2 (5 bases). Trimming left V 2 bases short and J 1 base short, with 11 bases between. The V gene's germline CDR1 is DFQATT and CDR2 SNEGSKA (reference sequence). CDR3 length: 14 amino acids. In DNA, the CDR3 is TGCAGTGCTAGACCGTCGCGGGTCCAAGAGACCCAGTACTTC. Protein product: CSARPSRVQETQYF.

At least ten counts were recorded for this clonotype. The chain links TRBV9 to TRBJ1-2; no reliable D call. The CDR3 runs to 15 residues. The ends were cut back, 2 bases at V and 4 bases at J, with 15 bases in the middle. Germline CDR1 SGDLS, CDR2 YYNGEE. CDR3 sequence (DNA): TGTGCCAGCAGCGTCGGATCAAGGTCTGGCTATGGCTACACCTTC. Protein product: CASSVGSRSGYGYTF. Looking up the rest from reference TRBV9 and TRBJ1-2 gives the full variable domain: DSGVTQTPKHLITATGQRVTLRCSPRSGDLSVYWYQQSLDQGLQFLIQYYNGEERAKGNILERFSAQQFPDLHSELNLSSLELGDSALYFCASSVGSRSGYGYTFGSGTRLTVV.

This clonotype was recorded at least ten times. The rearrangement joins TRBV12-3 or TRBV12-4 to TRBJ2-5; 7 bases align to TRBD1. The V gene end was trimmed by 5 bases and the J gene end by 4 bases; junction bases not matched to a gene: 7. This CDR3 region has 14 residues. CDR3 sequence: CASSPGQAIETQYF. In nucleotides, the CDR3 is TGTGCCAGCAGTCCCGGACAGGCAATAGAGACCCAGTACTTC.

There are many counts of this clonotype. V usage is TRBV7-9 and J usage is TRBJ1-4, with D unresolved. Germline V lookup: CDR1 SEHNR, CDR2 FQNEAQ (reference sequence). This CDR3 spans 13 amino acids. V lost 2 bases and J lost 5, with 6 bases in between. In DNA, the CDR3 is TGTGCCAGCAGCTTATGGCAAAATGAAAAACTGTTTTTT. Its translation: CASSLWQNEKLFF.

Only a few counts were recorded for this clonotype. The CDR3 DNA reads as TGCGCCAGCAGCCAAGTTCTAGTGGCGGACGATGGCTACACCTTC. Amino acid sequence: CASSQVLVADDGYTF. The V gene is TRBV4-1, the J gene TRBJ1-2; the D is unclear. Germline CDR1 reads MGHRA; CDR2 reads YSYEKL. The CDR3 loop spans 15 amino acids. Trimming shortened V by 1 base and J by 6 bases, and 15 bases separated the two germline ends.

This clonotype was recorded at least ten times. This chain links TRBV28 with TRBJ2-7, with TRBD1 identical over 9 bases. CDR1 MDHEN and CDR2 SYDVKM come from the germline V gene. The CDR3 length is 15 residues. Germline trimming cut 6 bases from V and 3 bases from J; bases unmatched to any gene: 9. CDR3 bases: TGTGCCAGCAGCATCCCGGGACAGGGTTTCTACGAGCAGTACGTC. It codes for CASSIPGQGFYEQYV.

This clonotype has only a few counts. The J gene is TRBJ2-7, the V gene TRBV20-1; 7 positions agree with TRBD2. The V and J ends lost 2 bases and 4 bases, in that order; junction bases with no gene match: 11. Germline V gene sequence: CDR1 DFQATT, CDR2 SNEGSKA (reference sequence). The CDR3 sequence is 15 residues long. CDR3 residues: CSARRPGTINYEQYV. CDR3 DNA sequence: TGCAGTGCTAGACGACCCGGGACTATCAATTACGAGCAGTACGTC.

This clonotype was counted at least ten times. This rearrangement joins TRBV6-5 to TRBJ1-3; a possible D gene is TRBD1 (5 bases). The CDR3 totals 17 residues. Trimming pared 5 bases from V and 8 bases from J, leaving 25 bases between. Per the germline V gene, CDR1 is MNHEY and CDR2 is SVGAGI. The CDR3, as DNA: TGTGCCAGCAGTCTCAGCGCAGGGCGGGTCGCTCCGGACACCATATATTTT. This encodes CASSLSAGRVAPDTIYF.